The clone carrying this T cell receptor (beta chain) was counted many times. The antigen remains unidentified. The data belong to a study of identical twins. TCRdb independently ran MiXCR on the 5' RACE reads; one entry per CDR3 protein. The sample has approximately 500,000 distinct CDR3 sequences, 20% to 25% seen once. Study-level results: Partly confounded zero-insertion analyses could result from invariant MAIT and iNKT cells.

This sample also belongs to another study, concerning T cells expressing NK-cell markers.

Input material: CD4+ T cells sorted from blood. This sequence originates from a woman aged 18-29 years in good health.

CDR3 sequence (DNA): TGTGCCATCGGACAGGGCGAGACCCAGTACTTC. Translating it yields CAIGQGETQYF. The chain has TRBV10-3 and TRBJ2-5; 8 nucleotides line up with TRBD1. With V trimmed by 8 bases and J by 5 bases, 1 base remained unmatched. The CDR3 runs to 11 residues. CDR1 ENHRY and CDR2 SYGVKD come from the germline V gene.